These 16 T cell receptor beta chains were sequenced from one sample in a study of T cell responses to AZD1222 COVID-19 vaccine. Sequencing used immunoSEQ multiplex PCR; TCRdb keeps in-frame clones, though not all of them. Counted here are around 190,000 clones, under 95% occurring once; the ten biggest clones make up roughly 1.5%. The specimen comprised peripheral blood, sampled 28 days after the second AZD1222 dose. Receptors were obtained from an adult who received the AZD1222 COVID-19 vaccine.

This clone was picked up one time. The chain has TRBV5-1 and TRBJ2-3; 7 bases match TRBD1. V lost 0 bases to trimming and J lost 4 bases; unmatched junction nucleotides: 2. The CDR3 totals 14 residues. The germline V gene encodes CDR1 SGHRS and CDR2 YFSETQ. CDR3 nucleotides: TGCGCCAGCAGCTTGGACAGGGGAGCAGATACGCAGTATTTT. Amino acids: CASSLDRGADTQYF.

V gene TRBV19 combines with J gene TRBJ1-5; unclear D gene. The CDR3 contains 15 residues. Germline lookup yields CDR1 LNHDA and CDR2 SQIVND (reference sequence). Deletions cut 1 base from V and 1 base from J, with 8 bases between. CDR3 coding DNA: TGTGCCAGTAGTATAGGAATTAGGAGCAATCAGCCCCAGCATTTT. Its translation: CASSIGIRSNQPQHF.

The chain is built from TRBV6-5 and TRBJ2-1; tentative D call: TRBD1 (5 bases). The CDR3 is 14 residues long. Germline V gene lookup returns CDR1 MNHEY and CDR2 SVGAGI. Trimming cost V 0 bases and J 7 bases, with 10 bases left between them. The DNA for the CDR3 is TGTGCCAGCAGTTACTCGGGTCAGGGAAATGAGCAGTTCTTC. Protein: CASSYSGQGNEQFF.

The chain is built from TRBV6-5 and TRBJ1-1, with D uncertain. V lost 2 bases to trimming and J lost 3 bases, with 7 bases between them. Germline V gives CDR1 MNHEY, CDR2 SVGAGI. CDR3 length: 13 amino acids. CDR3 residues: CASSYEADTEAFF. For the CDR3, the DNA is TGTGCCAGCAGTTACGAGGCGGACACTGAAGCTTTCTTT.

The V gene is TRBV6-5, the J gene TRBJ1-1, with D uncertain. V was pared by 5 bases and J by 6 bases, with 10 bases between. Germline values: CDR1 MNHEY, CDR2 SVGAGI. The length of the CDR3 is 12 residues. For the CDR3, the DNA is TGTGCCAGCAGTCCAGGTTACGCTGAAGCTTTCTTT. Its protein product is CASSPGYAEAFF.

The chain recombines TRBV28 with TRBJ2-1, with 13 bases lining up with TRBD2. The germline V gene has CDR1 MDHEN and CDR2 SYDVKM. The CDR3 runs to 19 residues. V lost 3 bases and J lost 7; bases outside the gene matches: 15. CDR3 amino acids: CASSFSGTSGIFGVNEQFF. As DNA, the CDR3 is TGTGCCAGCAGTTTTTCCGGGACTAGCGGGATCTTTGGGGTGAATGAGCAGTTCTTC.

V gene TRBV28 combines with J gene TRBJ1-2; 9 bases line up with TRBD1. V was clipped by 2 bases and J by 8 bases; unmatched bases: 9. This CDR3 comprises 15 residues. Germline lookup yields CDR1 MDHEN and CDR2 SYDVKM. This CDR3 reads CASSLLSGTGRGYTF. DNA of the CDR3: TGTGCCAGCAGTTTACTATCCGGGACAGGGCGCGGCTACACCTTC.

The chain combines TRBV15 with TRBJ2-1, with 8 bases aligning to TRBD2. CDR1 is LNHNV and CDR2 is YYDKDF in the germline V gene (reference sequence). This CDR3 is 20 amino acids long. J gave up 0 bases and V 0 bases, and 13 bases lay outside the gene matches. In nucleotides, the CDR3 is TGTGCCACCAGCAGAGATCGGCTCAGATTAGCGGGGAGCTCCTACAATGAGCAGTTCTTC. Encoded protein: CATSRDRLRLAGSSYNEQFF.

The V call is TRBV5-8, the J call TRBJ1-5; maybe TRBD1 (6 bases). The CDR3 contains 16 residues. CDR1 is SGHTS and CDR2 is YDEGEE in the germline V gene. V lost 1 base to trimming and J lost 1 base, with 12 bases between them. The CDR3 protein is CASSLWGAGSNQPQHF. The CDR3 nucleotides are TGTGCCAGCAGCTTGTGGGGGGCCGGGAGCAATCAGCCCCAGCATTTT.

The chain couples TRBV20-1 to TRBJ1-6; TRBD1 might be the D (6 bases). V shed 3 bases and J shed 0 bases, with 15 bases lying between them. The CDR3 is made up of 17 amino acids. Germline CDR1 DFQATT, CDR2 SNEGSKA (reference sequence). CDR3 sequence reads: CSASGGQGSSYNSPLHF. Written as DNA, the CDR3 is TGCAGTGCTAGTGGAGGGCAGGGGAGCTCCTATAATTCACCCCTCCACTTT.

J is TRBJ2-5 and V is TRBV12-3 or TRBV12-4; no clear D. V lost 8 bases to trimming and J lost 1 base, with 5 bases between them. The CDR3 loop spans 11 amino acids. The CDR3 DNA reads TGTGCCAGCCAAGTCCAAGAGACCCAGTACTTC. Residues: CASQVQETQYF.

The chain employs TRBV9 and TRBJ1-6; TRBD1 aligns across 7 bases. The J segment lost 6 bases and the V segment lost 3 bases, leaving 6 bases of the junction unmatched. Germline values: CDR1 SGDLS, CDR2 YYNGEE. The CDR3 covers 15 residues. The CDR3 sequence is CASSAQGQFNSPLHF. Written as DNA, the CDR3 is TGTGCCAGCAGCGCCCAGGGACAGTTTAATTCACCCCTCCACTTT.

This clone has a single count. V is TRBV25-1 and J is TRBJ2-7; a weak D match, TRBD1 (7 bases). CDR3 size: 16 residues. CDR1 MGHDK and CDR2 SYGVNS come from the germline V gene. Trimming took off 4 bases at V and 5 bases at J, with 21 bases between the two ends. The CDR3, as DNA: TGTGCCAGCAGTGGCACGCGGGGCAGGGGGATCCACGAGCAGTACTTC. Its translation is CASSGTRGRGIHEQYF.

The J gene is TRBJ2-5, the V gene TRBV7-9; possible D gene TRBD1, 6 bases. The germline CDR1 and CDR2 sequences are SEHNR and FQNEAQ (reference sequence). Trimming stripped 7 bases from V and 2 bases from J, with 23 bases between. The CDR3 length is 17 residues. The CDR3 coding sequence is TGTGCCAGCATCAAATTAATCGGACAGACGATTCAAGAGACCCAGTACTTC. Translation gives CASIKLIGQTIQETQYF.

V is TRBV9 and J is TRBJ2-5, with D perhaps TRBD2 (5 bases). Trimming cost V 4 bases and J 3 bases, with 16 bases left between them. This CDR3 comprises 15 residues. Germline CDR1 is SGDLS and CDR2 is YYNGEE. The CDR3 loop reads CASSPGGFGEETQYF. CDR3 bases: TGTGCCAGCAGCCCGGGCGGGTTCGGCGAAGAGACCCAGTACTTC.

The chain recombines TRBV19 with TRBJ2-5; perhaps TRBD2 as D (6 bases). The CDR3 has 13 residues. The V and J ends lost 5 bases and 5 bases respectively, with 12 bases between them. Per the germline V gene, CDR1 is LNHDA and CDR2 is SQIVND (reference sequence). The CDR3 is CASSSLRGETQYF. CDR3 DNA sequence: TGTGCCAGTAGTTCACTTCGGGGGGAGACCCAGTACTTC.